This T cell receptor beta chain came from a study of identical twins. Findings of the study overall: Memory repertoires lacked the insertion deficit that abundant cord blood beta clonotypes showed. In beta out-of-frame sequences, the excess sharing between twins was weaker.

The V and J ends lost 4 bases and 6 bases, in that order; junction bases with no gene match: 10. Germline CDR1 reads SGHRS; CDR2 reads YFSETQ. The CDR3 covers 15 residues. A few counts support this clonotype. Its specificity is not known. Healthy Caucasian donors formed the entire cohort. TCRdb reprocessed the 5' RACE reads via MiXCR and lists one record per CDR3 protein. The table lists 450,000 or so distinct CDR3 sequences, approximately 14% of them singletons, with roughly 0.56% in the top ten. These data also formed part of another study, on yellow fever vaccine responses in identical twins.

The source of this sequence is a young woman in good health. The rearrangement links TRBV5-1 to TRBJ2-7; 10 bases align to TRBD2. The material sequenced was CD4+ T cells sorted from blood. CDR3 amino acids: CASSPVSGRVAEQYF. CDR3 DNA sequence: TGCGCCAGCAGCCCCGTCAGCGGGAGGGTGGCCGAGCAGTACTTC.